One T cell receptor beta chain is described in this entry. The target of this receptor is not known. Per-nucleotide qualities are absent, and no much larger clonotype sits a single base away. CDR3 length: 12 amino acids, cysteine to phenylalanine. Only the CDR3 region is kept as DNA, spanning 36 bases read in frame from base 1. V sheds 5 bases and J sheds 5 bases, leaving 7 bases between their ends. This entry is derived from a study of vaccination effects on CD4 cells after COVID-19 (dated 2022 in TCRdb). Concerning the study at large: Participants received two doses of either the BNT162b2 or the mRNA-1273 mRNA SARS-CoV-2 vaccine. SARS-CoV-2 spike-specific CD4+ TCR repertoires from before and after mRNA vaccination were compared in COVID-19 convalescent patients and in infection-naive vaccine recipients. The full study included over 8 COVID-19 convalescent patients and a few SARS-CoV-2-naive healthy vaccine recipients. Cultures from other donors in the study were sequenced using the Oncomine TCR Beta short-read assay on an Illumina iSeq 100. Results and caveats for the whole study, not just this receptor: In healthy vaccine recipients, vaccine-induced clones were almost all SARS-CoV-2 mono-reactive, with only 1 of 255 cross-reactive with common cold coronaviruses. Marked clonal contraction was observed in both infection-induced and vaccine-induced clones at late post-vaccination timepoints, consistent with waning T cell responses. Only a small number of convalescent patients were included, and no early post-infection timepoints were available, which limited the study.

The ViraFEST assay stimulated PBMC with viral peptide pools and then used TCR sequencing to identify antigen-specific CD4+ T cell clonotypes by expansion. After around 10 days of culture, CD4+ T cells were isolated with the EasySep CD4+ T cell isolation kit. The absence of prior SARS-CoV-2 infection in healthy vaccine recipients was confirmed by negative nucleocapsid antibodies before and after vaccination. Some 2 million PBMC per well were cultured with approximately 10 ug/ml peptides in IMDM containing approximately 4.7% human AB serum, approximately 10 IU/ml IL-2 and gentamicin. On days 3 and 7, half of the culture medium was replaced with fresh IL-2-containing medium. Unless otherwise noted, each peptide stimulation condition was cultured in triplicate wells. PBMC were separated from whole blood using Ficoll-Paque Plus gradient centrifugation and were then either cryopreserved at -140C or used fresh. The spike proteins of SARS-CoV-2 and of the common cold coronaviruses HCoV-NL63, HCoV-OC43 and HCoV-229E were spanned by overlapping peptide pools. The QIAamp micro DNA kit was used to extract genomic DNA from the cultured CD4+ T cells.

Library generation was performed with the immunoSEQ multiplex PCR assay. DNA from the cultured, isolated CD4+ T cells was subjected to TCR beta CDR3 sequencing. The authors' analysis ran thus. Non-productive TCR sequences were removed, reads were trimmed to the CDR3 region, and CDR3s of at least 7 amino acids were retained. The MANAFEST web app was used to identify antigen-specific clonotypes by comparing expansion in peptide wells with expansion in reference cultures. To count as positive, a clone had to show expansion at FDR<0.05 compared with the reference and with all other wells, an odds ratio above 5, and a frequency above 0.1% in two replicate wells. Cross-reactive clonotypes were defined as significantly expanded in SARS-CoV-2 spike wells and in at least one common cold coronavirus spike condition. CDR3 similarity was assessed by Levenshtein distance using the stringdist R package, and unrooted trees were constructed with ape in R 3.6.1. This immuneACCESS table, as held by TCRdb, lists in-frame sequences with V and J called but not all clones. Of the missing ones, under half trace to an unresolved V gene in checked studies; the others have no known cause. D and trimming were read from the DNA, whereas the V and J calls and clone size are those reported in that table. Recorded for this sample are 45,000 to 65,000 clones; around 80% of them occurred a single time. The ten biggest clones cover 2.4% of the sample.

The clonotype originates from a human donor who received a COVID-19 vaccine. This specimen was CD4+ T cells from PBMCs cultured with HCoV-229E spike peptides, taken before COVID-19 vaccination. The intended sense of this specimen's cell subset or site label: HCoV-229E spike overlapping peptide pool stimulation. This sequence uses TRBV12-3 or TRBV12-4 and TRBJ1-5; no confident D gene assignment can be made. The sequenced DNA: TGTGCCAGCAGTGCGGATTATCAGCCCCAGCATTTT. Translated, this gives CASSADYQPQHF.